Shown below are 26 T cell receptor beta chains from a single sample sequenced in a study of Graves' ophthalmopathy and Graves' hyperthyroidism. Amplification of TCR beta CDR3 regions used RNA transcripts. HTBI primers served in a first-round RT-PCR, which a second-round multiplex PCR followed. TCRdb ran MiXCR on the multiplex PCR reads and lists one entry per CDR3 protein. The sample carries 35,000 to 50,000 distinct CDR3 sequences, approximately 53% recorded once. The source material was peripheral blood. The receptors stem from an adult woman with stable Graves' hyperthyroidism.

The chain couples TRBV30 to TRBJ1-1; 7 nucleotides align to TRBD1. V shed 0 bases and J 1 base; nucleotides not matched to a gene: 2. Looked up from germline, CDR1 is GTSNPN and CDR2 is SVGIG (reference sequence). There are 14 residues in the CDR3. Here the CDR3 DNA reads TGTGCCTGGAGTGTAGGGACAGCGAACACTGAAGCTTTCTTT. Its translation: CAWSVGTANTEAFF.

There are many counts of this clonotype. The genes are TRBV28 and TRBJ2-5; D may be TRBD2 (6 bases). In germline, CDR1 is MDHEN, CDR2 SYDVKM. V was trimmed by 4 bases and J by 5 bases, leaving 23 bases between them. This CDR3 is built from 17 residues. CDR3 nucleotide sequence: TGTGCCAGCAGTTCCGGAATCCTGCTAGGTCGGGGGGAGACCCAGTACTTC. Translating it yields CASSSGILLGRGETQYF.

This clonotype is medium-sized within its sample. This chain links TRBV7-3 with TRBJ2-5, with 9 bases lining up with TRBD2. CDR1 is SGHTA and CDR2 is FQGTGA in the germline V gene. The CDR3 is 15 amino acids. The junction had 7 bases not matched to a gene; V was cut back by 4 bases and J by 4 bases. CDR3: CASSSLAGDRETQYF. In DNA form, the CDR3 reads TGTGCCAGCAGCTCATTAGCGGGAGATCGAGAGACCCAGTACTTC.

Ten or more counts support this clonotype. For the CDR3, the DNA is TGCAGCGTTCTCCTGTCCGACTTGAACACTGAAGCTTTCTTT. This sequence encodes CSVLLSDLNTEAFF. V and J are TRBV29-1 and TRBJ1-1; D gene ambiguous. V was shortened by 5 bases and J by 0 bases, with 13 bases between the two germline ends. The CDR3 sequence is 14 residues long. Germline V CDR1 and CDR2: SQVTM, ANQGSEA.

This clonotype was picked up many times. The V call is TRBV6-1, the J call TRBJ1-5, with TRBD1 matching 7 bases. The V gene's germline CDR1 is MNHNS and CDR2 SASEGT. The CDR3 has 13 residues. V lost 6 bases to trimming and J lost 2 bases; unmatched junction nucleotides: 1. CDR3 sequence reads: CASSQGGNQPQHF. CDR3 nucleotides: TGTGCCAGCAGCCAGGGGGGCAATCAGCCCCAGCATTTT.

This clonotype has just a few counts. The chain is built from TRBV5-1 and TRBJ2-3, with TRBD2 identical over 7 bases. The J segment lost 2 bases and the V segment lost 4 bases, leaving 7 bases of the junction unmatched. This CDR3 is built from 15 residues. The germline CDR1 and CDR2 sequences are SGHRS and YFSETQ. The CDR3 DNA is TGCGCCAGCAGCCTAGGACTAGGGGACACAGATACGCAGTATTTT. Translating gives CASSLGLGDTDTQYF.

There are many counts of this clonotype. The rearrangement uses TRBV7-2 and TRBJ2-3; D not resolved. Germline CDR1 and CDR2: SGHTA and FQGNSA. CDR3 length: 11 residues. The V end lost 3 bases, the J end lost 2 bases, and 0 bases lay between the germline ends. The CDR3 is CASSFTDTQYF. CDR3 sequence (DNA): TGTGCCAGCAGCTTCACAGATACGCAGTATTTT.

This clonotype turned up a few times. The chain carries TRBV10-2 and TRBJ2-6, with 7 bases matching TRBD1. The CDR3 totals 16 residues. Germline V gene data show CDR1 as WSHSY and CDR2 as SAAADI. The J segment lost 2 bases and the V segment lost 3 bases, leaving 4 bases of the junction unmatched. The CDR3 protein is CASSDLTGAGANVLTF. For the CDR3, the DNA is TGCGCCAGCAGTGATTTAACAGGGGCTGGGGCCAACGTCCTGACTTTC.

This clonotype was seen at least ten times. The chain links TRBV30 to TRBJ1-1; no reliable D call. Trimming pared 0 bases from V and 0 bases from J, leaving 8 bases between. Germline V lookup: CDR1 GTSNPN, CDR2 SVGIG (reference sequence). The CDR3 has 14 amino acids. Written as DNA, the CDR3 is TGTGCCTGGAGTGTTTTTGGCCTGAACACTGAAGCTTTCTTT. It encodes CAWSVFGLNTEAFF.

Note on this clonotype: Germline and junction disagree at one end, which may indicate a read error. The V call is TRBV7-9, the J call TRBJ2-5; possibly TRBD2 for D (5 bases). The CDR3 length is 13 residues. Germline values: CDR1 SEHNR, CDR2 FQNEAQ (reference sequence). CDR3 nucleotides: TGTGCCAGCAGCCGCTTGGATGGGGAGACCCGGTACTTC. It translates to CASSRLDGETRYF.

J is TRBJ1-5 and V is TRBV10-3, with a possible D match to TRBD1 (6 bases). V dropped 10 bases and J dropped 4 bases, with 14 bases sitting between them. This CDR3 contains 13 residues. Germline V gene lookup returns CDR1 ENHRY and CDR2 SYGVKD. The CDR3 loop reads CASAGTLNQPQHF. For the CDR3, the DNA is TGTGCCAGCGCCGGGACATTAAATCAGCCCCAGCATTTT.

The chain recombines TRBV19 with TRBJ1-2, with a possible D match to TRBD1 (6 bases). CDR1 is LNHDA and CDR2 is SQIVND in the germline V gene (reference sequence). The CDR3 has 12 amino acids. The V end was cut by 7 bases, the J end by 6 bases, with 12 bases between. In DNA form, the CDR3 reads TGTGCCAGTATATGGGGGCCCGATGGCTACACCTTC. Translating it yields CASIWGPDGYTF.

This chain uses TRBV20-1 with TRBJ2-7, with 9 nucleotides matching TRBD2. Germline CDR1 DFQATT, CDR2 SNEGSKA (reference sequence). Unmatched junction bases numbered 9, after V lost 4 bases and J lost 5 bases. This CDR3 region has 14 residues. CDR3 sequence (DNA): TGCAGTGCTACTACTAGCGGGCCCGTAGACGAGCAGTACTTC. Protein sequence: CSATTSGPVDEQYF.

This clonotype was recorded only once. The chain combines TRBV12-5 with TRBJ2-1; TRBD2 aligns across 9 bases. CDR3 length: 15 residues. Germline V gene lookup returns CDR1 LGHNT and CDR2 FRNRAP. The CDR3 is CASRIAGAVYNEQFF. CDR3 sequence (DNA): TGTGCCAGCAGAATAGCGGGAGCGGTCTACAATGAGCAGTTCTTC.

This clonotype has only a few counts. The rearrangement uses TRBV10-2 and TRBJ1-2; TRBD1 is a possible D gene (5 bases). CDR1 WSHSY and CDR2 SAAADI come from the germline V gene. The CDR3 runs 13 residues. V lost 6 bases, J lost 7 bases, and 15 bases lay in between. The CDR3 spells CASSEGGRAGYTF. CDR3 nucleotide sequence: TGCGCCAGCAGCGAAGGTGGCAGGGCTGGCTACACCTTC.

This clonotype was picked up one time. This chain joins TRBV7-2 and TRBJ2-5; D is perhaps TRBD1 (8 bases). Trimming shortened V by 5 bases and J by 7 bases, and 14 bases separated the two germline ends. Germline assignment: CDR1 SGHTA and CDR2 FQGNSA. The CDR3 has 13 amino acids. CDR3 sequence (DNA): TGTGCCAGCAGCAAGACAGGGGAGGGGACCCAGTACTTC. Its protein is CASSKTGEGTQYF.

The chain has TRBV7-9 and TRBJ2-7; 16 positions agree with TRBD2. V shed 3 bases and J 4 bases; nucleotides not matched to a gene: 3. The V gene's germline CDR1 is SEHNR and CDR2 FQNEAQ (reference sequence). The CDR3 has 16 residues. In nucleotides, the CDR3 is TGTGCCAGCAGCTTGGGACTAGCGGGAGGGAAATACGAGCAGTACTTC. Its translation is CASSLGLAGGKYEQYF.

At least ten counts were recorded for this clonotype. The CDR3 sequence: CASSDYGPGGSPLHF. The DNA for the CDR3 is TGTGCCAGCAGTGACTATGGGCCCGGAGGTTCACCCCTCCACTTT. This chain connects TRBV6-1 to TRBJ1-6, with D hard to call. Looked up from germline, CDR1 is MNHNS and CDR2 is SASEGT. The CDR3 loop spans 15 amino acids. Trimming pared 3 bases from V and 9 bases from J, leaving 15 bases between.

This clonotype has only one observation. The chain carries TRBV7-4 and TRBJ1-1; D not resolved. The V gene's germline CDR1 is SGHVT and CDR2 SQSDAQ. This CDR3 region has 14 residues. The V end was cut by 3 bases, the J end by 4 bases, with 12 bases between. The CDR3 here is CASSFRGRITEAFF. CDR3 DNA: TGTGCCAGCAGCTTCAGAGGGCGCATCACTGAAGCTTTCTTT.

This sequence joins TRBV6-1 and TRBJ1-2; D is undetermined. The germline CDR1 and CDR2 sequences are MNHNS and SASEGT. Between the trimmed V and J ends, which lost 6 bases and 0 bases, there was a span of 14 bases. The CDR3 consists of 15 residues. The CDR3 bases are TGTGCCAGCAGCTCTAGAAAGGGAACTAACTATGGCTACACCTTC. This encodes CASSSRKGTNYGYTF.

This clonotype was seen a handful of times. This may come from a read error, since a much larger clone is one base off. This chain uses TRBV6-5 with TRBJ2-5, with 14 bases aligning to TRBD2. The germline gives CDR1 MNHEY, CDR2 SVGAGI. V lost 4 bases and J lost 5; bases outside the gene matches: 6. This CDR3 is built from 16 residues. The CDR3 loop is CASSCPGTSGSETQYF. The CDR3 nucleotides are TGTGCCAGCAGTTGCCCAGGGACTAGCGGGAGTGAGACCCAGTACTTC.

By frequency in the sample, this clonotype is medium-sized. This chain links TRBV29-1 with TRBJ2-5, with D tentatively TRBD1 (6 bases). V lost 5 bases and J 5 bases, leaving 21 bases between the germline ends. The germline gives CDR1 SQVTM, CDR2 ANQGSEA. There are 15 residues in the CDR3. For the CDR3, the DNA is TGCAGCGTTTCTAAGGACAGCGGACGGTATGAGACCCAGTACTTC. Translated, it gives CSVSKDSGRYETQYF.

The rearrangement links TRBV20-1 to TRBJ1-5; 12 nucleotides match TRBD1. The germline V gene has CDR1 DFQATT and CDR2 SNEGSKA (reference sequence). Trimming cost V 3 bases and J 7 bases; bases outside gene matches: 10. The CDR3 has 16 amino acids. CDR3 protein: CSASLGTGGARQPQHF. The DNA for the CDR3 is TGCAGTGCTAGTCTCGGGACAGGGGGCGCACGCCAGCCCCAGCATTTT.

The chain uses TRBV7-6 and TRBJ2-3; either TRBD1 or TRBD2 may fit D (5 bases each). CDR1 and CDR2 from the germline V gene are SGHVS and FNYEAQ. The ends were cut back, 4 bases at V and 2 bases at J, with 16 bases in the middle. The CDR3 has 16 residues. CDR3 in amino acids: CASSSYEGSPTDTQYF. In DNA form, the CDR3 reads TGTGCCAGCAGCTCTTACGAGGGGAGTCCCACAGATACGCAGTATTTT.

This chain links TRBV12-3 or TRBV12-4 with TRBJ2-7; weak D call: TRBD2 (7 bases). The V and J ends lost 6 bases and 6 bases respectively, with 12 bases between them. The CDR3 sequence is 12 residues long. CDR3 residues: CASSWGGCEQYF. The CDR3 DNA follows: TGTGCCAGCAGCTGGGGGGGCTGCGAGCAGTACTTC.

This clonotype has just one count. The CDR3 reads CASSVDPNAGAYTGELFF. The CDR3 bases are TGTGCCAGCAGCGTAGACCCCAACGCGGGAGCGTACACCGGGGAGCTGTTTTTT. This rearrangement joins TRBV9 to TRBJ2-2; 7 bases agree with TRBD2. Losses at the gene ends were 0 bases for V and 3 bases for J; bases not matched to a gene: 11. CDR3 size: 18 residues. The germline CDR1 and CDR2 sequences are SGDLS and YYNGEE.